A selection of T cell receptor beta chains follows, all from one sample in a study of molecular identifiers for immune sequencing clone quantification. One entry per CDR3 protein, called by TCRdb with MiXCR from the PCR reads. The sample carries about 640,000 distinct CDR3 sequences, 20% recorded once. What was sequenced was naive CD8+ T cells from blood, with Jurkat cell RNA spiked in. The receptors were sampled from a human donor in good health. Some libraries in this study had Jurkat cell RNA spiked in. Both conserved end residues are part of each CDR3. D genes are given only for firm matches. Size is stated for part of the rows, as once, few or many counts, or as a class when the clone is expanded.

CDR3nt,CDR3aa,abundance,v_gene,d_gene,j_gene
TGCGCCAGCAGCACTTGGACAGGGGGCTGGGAGACCCAGTACTTC,CASSTWTGGWETQYF,many,TRBV5-1,TRBD1,TRBJ2-5
TGTGCCAGCAGCTGGCGGGGGACCTACGAGCAGTACTTC,CASSWRGTYEQYF,many,TRBV28,TRBD2,TRBJ2-7
TGTGCCAGTAGTATCGGAGGGACAGGGTGGAACTTC,CASSIGGTGWNF,-,TRBV19,TRBD1,TRBJ2-4
TGTGCCAGCAGCGGCGGGAGGTTAGACGAGCAGTACTTC,CASSGGRLDEQYF,many,TRBV6-2/TRBV6-3,TRBD2,TRBJ2-7
TGTGCCTGGAGAGGGATGGGTGAGCAGTTCTTC,CAWRGMGEQFF,many,TRBV30,-,TRBJ2-1
TGTGCCAGCAGCGAAAGCGGGTCCTCCTACAATGAGCAGTTCTTC,CASSESGSSYNEQFF,many,TRBV25-1,-,TRBJ2-1
TGCAGCGGTGACTTAGGAGAAGCTTTCTTT,CSGDLGEAFF,many,TRBV29-1,-,TRBJ1-1
TGTGCCAGCAGACTCCAGGTATTGCACGAGCAGTACTTC,CASRLQVLHEQYF,many,TRBV27,-,TRBJ2-7
TGTGCCAGCAGCTTATCTCTAGCCACCTACAATGAGCAGTTCTTC,CASSLSLATYNEQFF,few,TRBV7-8,-,TRBJ2-1
TGTGCCAGCAGCCCGGGACCCACCGAGCCCATGACCTACGAGCGGTACTTC,CASSPGPTEPMTYERYF,few,TRBV9,-,TRBJ2-7
TGTGCCAGCAGCTTATCCCCATCCGGGGTCGGATATGGCTACACCTTC,CASSLSPSGVGYGYTF,-,TRBV7-9,-,TRBJ1-2
TGTGCCAGTAGTCCAAGAGGGAGGTCTGCCCTCCTTTACGAGCAGTACTTC,CASSPRGRSALLYEQYF,few,TRBV19,-,TRBJ2-7
TGTGCCAGCAGGGGGCTTTTTGAGACCCAGTACTTC,CASRGLFETQYF,-,TRBV12-3/TRBV12-4,-,TRBJ2-5
TGTGCCAGCAGCTTAGGACCTTTAGGAGCTGAAGGCTACACCTTC,CASSLGPLGAEGYTF,many,TRBV7-2,-,TRBJ1-2
TGTGCCACCAGTGACGCGACAGGGTATGGAACCTCCTACAATGAGCAGTTCTTC,CATSDATGYGTSYNEQFF,-,TRBV24-1,TRBD1,TRBJ2-1
TGCGCCAGCAGCTTGTACCAGGGTCCCCTATGGGAGCAGTACTTC,CASSLYQGPLWEQYF,many,TRBV5-1,-,TRBJ2-7
TGTGCCAGAAGCTTACCGCCGACGGGGGGCATCAACATTCAGTACTTC,CARSLPPTGGINIQYF,-,TRBV5-3,-,TRBJ2-4
TGTGCCAGCAGTTGGACAGGGGGAAATCAGCCCCAGCATTTT,CASSWTGGNQPQHF,many,TRBV6-6,TRBD1,TRBJ1-5
TGTGCCACCAGCAGACAGGGTGTTCAGCCCCAGCATTTT,CATSRQGVQPQHF,-,TRBV15,-,TRBJ1-5
TGTGCCAGCAGCTCACAGGGGGCGCGTGGCACTGAAGCTTTCTTT,CASSSQGARGTEAFF,-,TRBV7-3,TRBD1,TRBJ1-1
TGTGCCAGCAGTACTTTCAGGGGCGACAATTCACCCCTCCACTTT,CASSTFRGDNSPLHF,few,TRBV6-8,-,TRBJ1-6
TGTGCCAGCAGCCAAGGTTTTCAGCCCCAGCATTTT,CASSQGFQPQHF,many,TRBV3-1,-,TRBJ1-5
TGTGTAGTGGCGGGAGGTTACTACAATGAGCAGTCCTTC,CVVAGGYYNEQSF,-,TRBV12-3/TRBV12-4,TRBD2,TRBJ2-1
TGTGCCAGCAGCGGCGAGGAACACACAGATACGCAGTATTTT,CASSGEEHTDTQYF,many,TRBV9,-,TRBJ2-3
TGTGCCAGCAGCTTGTCACTCCTTGGTTCCGAACTGTTTTTT,CASSLSLLGSELFF,-,TRBV5-6,-,TRBJ1-4
TGTGCCAGCAGTGAATTGGCAGCGAACACTGAAGCTTTCTTT,CASSELAANTEAFF,many,TRBV2,-,TRBJ1-1
TGCAGCGTTGAGACGGTGGAGACCCAGTACTTC,CSVETVETQYF,many,TRBV29-1,-,TRBJ2-5
TGTGCCATCAGTGATCCCGGGACTAGCGGGGGGCCGCTTACCCAAGAGACCCAGTACTTC,CAISDPGTSGGPLTQETQYF,-,TRBV10-3,TRBD2,TRBJ2-5
TGTGCCAGCAGCCAAACGGCCGGGACCTGGGGGTACTACGAGCAGTACTTC,CASSQTAGTWGYYEQYF,many,TRBV7-2,-,TRBJ2-7
TGTGCCAGCAGCCCTCTGCCCGGGAGCTCCTACAATGAGCAGTTCTTC,CASSPLPGSSYNEQFF,few,TRBV13,-,TRBJ2-1
TGTGCCAGCAGTTACTCTTTCTCATCGAGCACCGGGGAGCTGTTTTTT,CASSYSFSSSTGELFF,many,TRBV6-5,-,TRBJ2-2
TGCAGTGCTCACACACAAAGCAACTATGGCTACACCTTC,CSAHTQSNYGYTF,many,TRBV20-1,-,TRBJ1-2
TGTGCCAGCAGGACTAGCGGGGGAGGGGCAGATACGCAGTATTTT,CASRTSGGGADTQYF,many,TRBV2,TRBD2,TRBJ2-3
TGTGCCAGCAGCAGAGCGGGAGAGCAAGAGACCCAGTACTTC,CASSRAGEQETQYF,many,TRBV12-3/TRBV12-4,TRBD2,TRBJ2-5
TGCGCCAGCAGCCAAGGGATTGGAGGCTCCTACGAGCAGTACTTC,CASSQGIGGSYEQYF,many,TRBV4-3,-,TRBJ2-7
TGCAGCGTTGTTAGCGGGGACTCCTACGAGCAGTACTTC,CSVVSGDSYEQYF,many,TRBV29-1,TRBD2,TRBJ2-7
TGTGCCAGCAGCTTTCTTGACGCCGGGACCTACGAGCAGTACTTC,CASSFLDAGTYEQYF,few,TRBV7-6,-,TRBJ2-7
TGCGCCAGCAGCCAAGACAGGGGTCCTAGTTACGAGCAGTACTTC,CASSQDRGPSYEQYF,many,TRBV4-1,-,TRBJ2-7
TGTGCCAGCAGTCCCCATGGGGTGGGGTTGTTTTTT,CASSPHGVGLFF,-,TRBV28,-,TRBJ2-2
TGTGCCAGCAGTTTCGTTCGGCCTTACGAGCAGTACTTC,CASSFVRPYEQYF,many,TRBV12-3/TRBV12-4,-,TRBJ2-7